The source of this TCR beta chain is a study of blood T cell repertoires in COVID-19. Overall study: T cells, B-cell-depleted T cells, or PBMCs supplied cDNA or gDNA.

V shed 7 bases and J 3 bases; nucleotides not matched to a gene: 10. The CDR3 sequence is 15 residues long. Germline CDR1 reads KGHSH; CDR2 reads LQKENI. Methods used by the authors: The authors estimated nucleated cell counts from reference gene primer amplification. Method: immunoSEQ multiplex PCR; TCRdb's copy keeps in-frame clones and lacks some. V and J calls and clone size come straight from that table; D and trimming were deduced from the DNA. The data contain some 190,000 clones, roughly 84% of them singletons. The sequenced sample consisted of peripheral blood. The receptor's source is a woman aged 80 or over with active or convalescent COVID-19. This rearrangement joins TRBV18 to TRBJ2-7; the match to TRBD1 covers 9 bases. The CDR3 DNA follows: TGTGCCAGCTACTCGGGACAGGGTTATAGCTACGAGCAGTACTTC. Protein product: CASYSGQGYSYEQYF.